The rows below give T cell receptor beta chains drawn from one sample of a study of T cell changes during pregnancy in multiple sclerosis. The protocol was immunoSEQ multiplex PCR, while the TCRdb copy is restricted to in-frame clones and leaves out a portion. The table records 20,000 or so clones, over 85% of them present only once. The specimen comprised CD8+ T cells from peripheral blood mononuclear cells, sampled in the second trimester of pregnancy. The receptors were sampled from a female donor in good health, enrolled as a control in a pregnancy study. CDR3s include the opening cysteine and the closing phenylalanine or tryptophan. D genes are given only for firm matches. Clone size is shown for a subset of rows, as once, few, many or a class of expanded clone.

CDR3nt	CDR3aa	v_gene	j_gene	d_gene	abundance
TGTGCCAGTAGTCGGGAGCGCTCCTACAATGAGCAGTTCTTC	CASSRERSYNEQFF	TRBV19	TRBJ2-1	-	once
TGTGCCGTCCGACTAGCGGAATACAATGAGCAGTTCTTC	CAVRLAEYNEQFF	TRBV6-5	TRBJ2-1	TRBD2	-
TGTGCCAGCAGTGAGGAGGGTGGAGGGTACAATGAGCAGTTCTTC	CASSEEGGGYNEQFF	TRBV6-4	TRBJ2-1	-	few
TGTGCCAGCAGTGACTCGGCGGGAGGGGGCTACAATGAGCAGTTCTTC	CASSDSAGGGYNEQFF	TRBV6-4	TRBJ2-1	TRBD2	-
TGTGCCAGCACCTTCCTCCAGGTAGGGAGGACCGGGGAGCTGTTTTTT	CASTFLQVGRTGELFF	TRBV14	TRBJ2-2	-	-
TGTGCCTGGATTGGACTAGCGGGAGAGGGGACCGGGGAGCTGTTTTTT	CAWIGLAGEGTGELFF	TRBV30	TRBJ2-2	TRBD2	-
TGCGCCAGCAGCCAAGATAGGAGGGAGCAAGGCGAGCAGTACTTC	CASSQDRREQGEQYF	TRBV4-1	TRBJ2-7	-	-
TGCGCCAGCAGCCCGTCGGACAGGGACCAAGAGACCCAGTACTTC	CASSPSDRDQETQYF	TRBV4-3	TRBJ2-5	TRBD1	-
TGTGCCAGCAGTTTAGCCCAGGGGGGTTTTAACACCGGGGAGCTGTTTTTT	CASSLAQGGFNTGELFF	TRBV28	TRBJ2-2	-	-
TGCGCCAGCAGTACTCCGACTAGCGGGAGGGATAATGAGCAGTTCTTC	CASSTPTSGRDNEQFF	TRBV10-2	TRBJ2-1	TRBD2	-
TGTGCCAGCAGCACTGGACTAGCGGCGTACCAAGAGACCCAGTACTTC	CASSTGLAAYQETQYF	TRBV7-3	TRBJ2-5	TRBD2	-
TGTGCCAGCAGCTTATCGAAAGGGAGTCCCACTGAAGCTTTCTTT	CASSLSKGSPTEAFF	TRBV6-5	TRBJ1-1	-	-
TGTGCCAGTAGTATCCTAGGGGATGGCTACACCTTC	CASSILGDGYTF	TRBV19	TRBJ1-2	-	-
TGTGCCAGCAGTTTGTCTCGGGGCAATGAGCAGTTCTTC	CASSLSRGNEQFF	TRBV27	TRBJ2-1	-	few
TGTGCCAGCAGCTTAGGTGGGGACAGCCTCTACGAGCAGTACTTC	CASSLGGDSLYEQYF	TRBV7-6	TRBJ2-7	TRBD1	-
TGTGCCACCAGCACCGAGGTGGAGACCCAGTACTTC	CATSTEVETQYF	TRBV15	TRBJ2-5	-	-
TGTGCCAGCAGCAACGGGCTTCTAGCCAATGAGCAGTTCTTC	CASSNGLLANEQFF	TRBV7-9	TRBJ2-1	-	-
TGTGCCACCCCCGGGCGGGCTCCACCTAGGAGCTACACCTTC	CATPGRAPPRSYTF	TRBV6-4	TRBJ1-2	-	-
TGTGCCAGCAGTTTGACAGGGGAAGGGTACGAGCAGTACTTC	CASSLTGEGYEQYF	TRBV27	TRBJ2-7	TRBD1	-
TGTGCCATCAGTGTGGCTAGCGGGGGGAGAGAAGATACGCAGTATTTT	CAISVASGGREDTQYF	TRBV10-3	TRBJ2-3	TRBD2	once
TGTGCCAGCAGCTTAGTGTTGCAGCGTCCACCGCTCCCTGGGGCCAACGTCCTGACTTTC	CASSLVLQRPPLPGANVLTF	TRBV7-8	TRBJ2-6	-	once